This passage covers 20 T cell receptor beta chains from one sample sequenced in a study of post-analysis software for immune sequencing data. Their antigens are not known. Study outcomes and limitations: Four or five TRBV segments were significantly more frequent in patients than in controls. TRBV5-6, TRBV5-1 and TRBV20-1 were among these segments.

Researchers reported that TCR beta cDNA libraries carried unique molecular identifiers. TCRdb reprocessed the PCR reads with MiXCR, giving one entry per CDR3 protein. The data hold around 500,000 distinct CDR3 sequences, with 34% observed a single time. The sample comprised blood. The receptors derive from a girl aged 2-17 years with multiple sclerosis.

This CDR3 reads CASSPLLETQYF. The DNA of the CDR3 is TGTGCCAGCTCACCCCTCCTGGAGACCCAGTACTTC. This rearrangement joins TRBV18 to TRBJ2-5; no clear D gene. The CDR3 sequence is 12 residues long. Looked up from germline, CDR1 is KGHSH and CDR2 is LQKENI. Trimming stripped 3 bases from V and 5 bases from J, with 7 bases between. The full variable domain, completed using reference TRBV18 and TRBJ2-5, is NAGVMQNPRHLVRRRGQEARLRCSPMKGHSHVYWYRQLPEEGLKFMVYLQKENIIDESGMPKERFSAEFPKEGPSILRIQQVVRGDSAAYFCASSPLLETQYFGPGTRLLVL.

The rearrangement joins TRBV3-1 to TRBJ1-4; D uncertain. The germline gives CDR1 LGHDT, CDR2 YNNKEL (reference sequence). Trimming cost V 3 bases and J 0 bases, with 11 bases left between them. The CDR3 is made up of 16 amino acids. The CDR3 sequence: CASSQLTLATNEKLFF. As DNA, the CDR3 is TGTGCCAGCAGCCAGCTGACACTTGCAACTAATGAAAAACTGTTTTTT. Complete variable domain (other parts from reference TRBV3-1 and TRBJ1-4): DTAVSQTPKYLVTQMGNDKSIKCEQNLGHDTMYWYKQDSKKFLKIMFSYNNKELIINETVPNRFSPKSPDKAHLNLHINSLELGDSAVYFCASSQLTLATNEKLFFGSGTQLSVL.

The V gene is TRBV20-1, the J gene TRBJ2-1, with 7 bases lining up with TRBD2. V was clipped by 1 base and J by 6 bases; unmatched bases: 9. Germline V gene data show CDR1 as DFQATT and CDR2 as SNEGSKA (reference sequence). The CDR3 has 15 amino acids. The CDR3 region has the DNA TGCAGTGCTAGAGCTGAGGCGGGAGCTTCCAATGAGCAGTTCTTC. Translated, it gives CSARAEAGASNEQFF.

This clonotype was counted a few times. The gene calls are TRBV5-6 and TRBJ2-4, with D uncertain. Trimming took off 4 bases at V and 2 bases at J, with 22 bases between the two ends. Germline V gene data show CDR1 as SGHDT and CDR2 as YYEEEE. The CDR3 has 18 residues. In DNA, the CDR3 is TGTGCCAGCAGCCCCTTGGGCGCTCAAAGATCTACCAAAAACATTCAGTACTTC. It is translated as CASSPLGAQRSTKNIQYF.

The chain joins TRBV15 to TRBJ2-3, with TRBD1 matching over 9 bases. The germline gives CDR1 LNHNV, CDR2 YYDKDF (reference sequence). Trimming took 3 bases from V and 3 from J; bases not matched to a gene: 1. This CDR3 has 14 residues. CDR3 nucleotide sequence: TGTGCCACCAGCAGGGGACAGGGAACAGATACGCAGTATTTT. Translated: CATSRGQGTDTQYF.

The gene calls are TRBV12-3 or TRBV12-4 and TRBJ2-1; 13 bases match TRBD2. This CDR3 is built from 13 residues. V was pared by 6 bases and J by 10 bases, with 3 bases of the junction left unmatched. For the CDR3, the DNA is TGTGCCAGCAGGGGGACTAGCGGGGCCGAGCAGTTCTTC. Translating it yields CASRGTSGAEQFF.

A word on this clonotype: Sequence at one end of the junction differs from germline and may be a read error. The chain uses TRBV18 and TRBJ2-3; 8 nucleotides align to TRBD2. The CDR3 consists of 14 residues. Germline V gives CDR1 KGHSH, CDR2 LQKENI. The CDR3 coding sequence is TGTGCCAGCCCACCAGCGGGGGTCACAGATACGCAGTATTTT. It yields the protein CASPPAGVTDTQYF.

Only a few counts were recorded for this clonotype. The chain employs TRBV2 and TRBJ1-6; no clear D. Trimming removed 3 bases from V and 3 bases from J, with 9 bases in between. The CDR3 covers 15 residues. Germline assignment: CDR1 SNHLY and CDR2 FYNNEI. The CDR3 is CASSDVPDYNSPLHF. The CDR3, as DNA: TGTGCCAGCAGTGACGTGCCAGACTATAATTCACCCCTCCACTTT. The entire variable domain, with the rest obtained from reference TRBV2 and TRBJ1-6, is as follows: EPEVTQTPSHQVTQMGQEVILRCVPISNHLYFYWYRQILGQKVEFLVSFYNNEISEKSEIFDDQFSVERPDGSNFTLKIRSTKLEDSAMYFCASSDVPDYNSPLHFGNGTRLTVT.

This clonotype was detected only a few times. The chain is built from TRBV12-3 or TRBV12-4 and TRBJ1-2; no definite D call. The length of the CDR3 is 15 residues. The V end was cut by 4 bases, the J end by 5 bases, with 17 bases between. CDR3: CASSSNGRLGYGYTF. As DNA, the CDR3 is TGTGCCAGCAGTTCCAATGGGCGGCTTGGATATGGCTACACCTTC.

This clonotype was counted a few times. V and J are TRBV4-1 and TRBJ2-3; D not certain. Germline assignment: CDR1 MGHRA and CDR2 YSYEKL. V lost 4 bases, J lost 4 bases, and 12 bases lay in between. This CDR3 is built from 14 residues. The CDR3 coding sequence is TGCGCCAGCAGCCCCGCCCTGGGTCCAGATACGCAGTATTTT. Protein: CASSPALGPDTQYF.

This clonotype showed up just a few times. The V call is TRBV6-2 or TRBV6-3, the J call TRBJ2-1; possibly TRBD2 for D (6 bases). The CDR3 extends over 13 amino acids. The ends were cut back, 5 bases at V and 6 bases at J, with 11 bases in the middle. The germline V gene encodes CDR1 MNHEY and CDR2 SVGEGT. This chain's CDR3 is CASSRGTVNEQFF. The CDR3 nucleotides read TGTGCCAGCAGTCGCGGGACTGTCAATGAGCAGTTCTTC.

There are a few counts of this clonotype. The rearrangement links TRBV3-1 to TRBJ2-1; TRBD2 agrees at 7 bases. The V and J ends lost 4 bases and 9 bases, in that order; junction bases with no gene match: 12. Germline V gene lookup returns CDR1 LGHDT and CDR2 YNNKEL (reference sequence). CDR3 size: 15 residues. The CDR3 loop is CASSPALGGASEQFF. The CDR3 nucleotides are TGTGCCAGCAGCCCAGCCCTGGGAGGGGCATCTGAGCAGTTCTTC.

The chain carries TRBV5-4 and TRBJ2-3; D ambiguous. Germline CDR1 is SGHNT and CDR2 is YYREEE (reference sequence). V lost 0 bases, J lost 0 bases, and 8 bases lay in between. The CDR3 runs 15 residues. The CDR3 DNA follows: TGTGCCAGCAGCTTGGCTGGACGGAGCACAGATACGCAGTATTTT. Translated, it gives CASSLAGRSTDTQYF.

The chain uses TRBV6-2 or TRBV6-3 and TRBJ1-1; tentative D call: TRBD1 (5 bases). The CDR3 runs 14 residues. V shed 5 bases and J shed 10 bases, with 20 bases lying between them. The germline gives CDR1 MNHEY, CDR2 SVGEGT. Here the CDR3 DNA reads TGTGCCAGCAGTGGCCAACAGGATTACTGGGGAGCTTTCTTT. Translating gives CASSGQQDYWGAFF.

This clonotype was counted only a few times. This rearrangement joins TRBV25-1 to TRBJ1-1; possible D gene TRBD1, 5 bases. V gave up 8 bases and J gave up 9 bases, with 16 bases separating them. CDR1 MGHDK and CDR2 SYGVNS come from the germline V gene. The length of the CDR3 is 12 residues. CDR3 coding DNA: TGTGCCAGCGGCGCTTTGGGACTTCAAGCTTTCTTT. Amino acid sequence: CASGALGLQAFF.

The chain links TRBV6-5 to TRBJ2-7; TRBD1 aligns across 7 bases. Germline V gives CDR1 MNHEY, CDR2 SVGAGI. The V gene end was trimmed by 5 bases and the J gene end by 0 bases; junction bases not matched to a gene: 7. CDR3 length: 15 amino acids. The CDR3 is CASSAGQASSYEQYF. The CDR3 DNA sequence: TGTGCCAGCAGTGCTGGACAGGCAAGCTCCTACGAGCAGTACTTC.

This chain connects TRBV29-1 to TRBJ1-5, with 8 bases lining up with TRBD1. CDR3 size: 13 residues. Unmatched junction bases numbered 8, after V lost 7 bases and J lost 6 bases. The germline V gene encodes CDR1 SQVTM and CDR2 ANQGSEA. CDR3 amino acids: CSAGQGAGQPQHF. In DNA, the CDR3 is TGCAGCGCAGGGCAGGGGGCGGGTCAGCCCCAGCATTTT.

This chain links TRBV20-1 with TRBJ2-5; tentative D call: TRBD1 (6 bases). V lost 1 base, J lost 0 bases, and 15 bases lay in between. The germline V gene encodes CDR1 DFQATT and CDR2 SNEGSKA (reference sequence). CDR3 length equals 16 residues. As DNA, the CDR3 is TGCAGTGCTAGAGTCTTTCTCCAGGGGTACCAAGAGACCCAGTACTTC. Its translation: CSARVFLQGYQETQYF.

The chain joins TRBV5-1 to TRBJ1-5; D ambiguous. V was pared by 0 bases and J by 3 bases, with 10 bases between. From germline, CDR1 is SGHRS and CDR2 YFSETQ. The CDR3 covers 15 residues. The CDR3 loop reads CASSLAGLINQPQHF. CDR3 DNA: TGCGCCAGCAGCTTGGCCGGGTTGATCAATCAGCCCCAGCATTTT.

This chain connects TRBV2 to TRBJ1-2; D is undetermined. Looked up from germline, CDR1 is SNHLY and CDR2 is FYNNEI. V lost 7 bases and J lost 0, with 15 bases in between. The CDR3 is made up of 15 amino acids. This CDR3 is CASTMGLISNYGYTF. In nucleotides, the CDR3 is TGTGCCAGCACCATGGGCCTAATCTCTAACTATGGCTACACCTTC.